A selection of T cell receptor beta chains follows, all from one sample in a study of PD-1 blockade in classical Hodgkin lymphoma. Assay: immunoSEQ multiplex PCR; the TCRdb copy retains only in-frame clones and omits some. Of about 96,000 clones in the sample, approximately 94% were seen once. The specimen was peripheral blood mononuclear cells (PBMCs), collected before the fourth cycle of nivolumab. The receptors stem from a human donor with classical Hodgkin lymphoma. The CDR3 runs from the conserved cysteine through the conserved F or W. D genes are given only for firm matches. Expanded clones are given a class, and other clones once, few, many or no size at all.

j_gene,d_gene,abundance,v_gene,CDR3aa,CDR3nt
TRBJ2-3,TRBD2,once,TRBV13,CASSPSDAGSGDDTDTQYF,TGTGCCAGCAGCCCTAGTGACGCGGGTAGCGGGGACGACACAGATACGCAGTATTTT
TRBJ2-2,NA,NA,TRBV27,CASSLEQLNTGELFF,TGTGCCAGCAGTTTAGAACAGCTGAACACCGGGGAGCTGTTTTTT
TRBJ1-3,NA,few,TRBV27,CASSLSFPDAVGNTIYF,TGTGCCAGCAGTTTATCGTTCCCCGATGCCGTCGGAAACACCATATATTTT
TRBJ2-7,TRBD2,NA,TRBV5-3,CARSLTTREVGGEQYF,TGTGCCAGAAGCTTGACCACCCGGGAGGTAGGAGGCGAGCAGTACTTC
TRBJ1-1,NA,NA,TRBV5-1,CASSLGGTPEAFF,TGCGCCAGCAGCTTAGGAGGGACCCCTGAAGCTTTCTTT
TRBJ2-3,NA,NA,TRBV27,CASTRLDTDTQYF,TGTGCCAGCACTCGCCTCGACACAGATACGCAGTATTTT
TRBJ1-4,TRBD1,NA,TRBV5-5,CASSLLPGQGNEKLFF,TGTGCCAGCAGCTTGCTACCGGGACAGGGGAATGAAAAACTGTTTTTT
TRBJ1-1,NA,NA,TRBV7-9,CASSRINTEAFF,TGTGCCAGCAGCCGTATTAACACTGAAGCTTTCTTT
TRBJ1-2,NA,NA,TRBV7-6,CASSPRTQGYGYTF,TGTGCCAGCAGCCCCCGGACCCAGGGTTATGGCTACACCTTC
TRBJ1-2,NA,NA,TRBV18,CASSPRLGANYGYTF,TGTGCCAGCTCACCACGGTTAGGGGCTAACTATGGCTACACCTTC
TRBJ2-3,TRBD1,NA,TRBV9,CASSPGGQHTDTQYF,TGTGCCAGCAGCCCAGGGGGACAACACACAGATACGCAGTATTTT
TRBJ1-1,NA,NA,TRBV10-3,CAIRDPAVGDTEAFF,TGTGCCATCAGGGACCCCGCGGTGGGGGACACTGAAGCTTTCTTT
TRBJ2-3,NA,NA,TRBV5-1,CASSLDEGLGDTQYF,TGCGCCAGCAGCTTGGATGAGGGTCTAGGAGATACGCAGTATTTT
TRBJ2-5,NA,NA,TRBV5-1,CASSSVGIRETQYF,TGCGCCAGCAGCTCGGTTGGGATTCGGGAGACCCAGTACTTC
TRBJ2-2,NA,NA,TRBV28,CASRRLTGELFF,TGTGCCAGCAGAAGGTTGACCGGGGAGCTGTTTTTT